A selection of T cell receptor beta chains follows, all from one sample in a study of T cells in Graves' hyperthyroidism and ophthalmopathy. TCRdb redid the calling of the multiplex PCR reads with MiXCR, one entry per CDR3 protein. Of 200,000 to 250,000 distinct CDR3 sequences listed, 17% are singletons. Sequencing was performed on blood. The receptors here all came from a middle-aged man with Graves' hyperthyroidism. Each CDR3 is given with its conserved first and last residue. D genes are given only for firm matches. Size is omitted from some rows. Given values are once, few, many or a class for expanded clones.

clone_size | j_call | v_call | d_call | cdr3_nt | cdr3_aa
many | TRBJ1-2 | TRBV5-6 | - | TGTGCCAGCAGCTTGTGGGTCCGTGAACATGGCTACACCTTC | CASSLWVREHGYTF
few | TRBJ2-1 | TRBV10-2 | - | TGCGCCAGCAGGAGGGGAGGAAGCTCCTACAATGAGCAGTTCTTC | CASRRGGSSYNEQFF
- | TRBJ1-1 | TRBV27 | TRBD1 | TGTGCCACATCACAGGGGCTGAACACTGAAGCTTTCTTT | CATSQGLNTEAFF
many | TRBJ2-1 | TRBV12-3/TRBV12-4 | TRBD1 | TGTGCCAGCAGAGAAACCGGGACAGGGGGTTTAAAGGAGTTCTTC | CASRETGTGGLKEFF
many | TRBJ2-5 | TRBV20-1 | TRBD2 | TGCAGTGCTGGGCGTCTGGGAGGGACTGAGACCCAGTACTTC | CSAGRLGGTETQYF
many | TRBJ2-1 | TRBV12-3/TRBV12-4 | - | TGTGCCAGCAGAACGGCGGGTACGGGTGAGCAGTTCTTC | CASRTAGTGEQFF
many | TRBJ2-3 | TRBV12-3/TRBV12-4 | TRBD2 | TGTGCCAGCAGTTCAACGACTAGCGGGAGGTGGTATACGCAGTATTTT | CASSSTTSGRWYTQYF
- | TRBJ2-2 | TRBV15 | - | TGTGCCACCAGCAGAGGAACTGGGGCGCTTGGCGGGGAGCTGTTTTTT | CATSRGTGALGGELFF
- | TRBJ2-7 | TRBV9 | - | TGTGCCAGCAGCGTAGATCCGTCGGGTTCCGAGCAGTACTTC | CASSVDPSGSEQYF
many | TRBJ1-2 | TRBV7-8 | - | TGTGCCAGCAGCTTACAAAGCGCCTACGAGACCCGAGATGGCTACACCTTC | CASSLQSAYETRDGYTF
few | TRBJ2-7 | TRBV7-9 | - | TGTGCCAGCAGCAGTTCCAGCTCCTACGAGCAGTACTTC | CASSSSSSYEQYF
few | TRBJ2-3 | TRBV5-1 | TRBD2 | TGCGCCAGCAGCTGGACTAGCCCAGATACGCAGTATTTT | CASSWTSPDTQYF
many | TRBJ1-2 | TRBV3-1 | - | TGTGCCAGCAGCCAGTCACACCGAAGACTACTCTATGGCTACACCTTC | CASSQSHRRLLYGYTF
few | TRBJ1-2 | TRBV11-2 | - | TGTGCCAGCAGTTTCACAGGGCCTGGAGGCTACACCTTC | CASSFTGPGGYTF
many | TRBJ2-7 | TRBV7-2 | TRBD1 | TGTGCCAGCAGCCCCTCCATCGGGACAGGACCCTACGAGCAGTACTTC | CASSPSIGTGPYEQYF
many | TRBJ2-1 | TRBV2 | - | TGTGCCAGCAGTGATTCCCAGTATGTCAATGAGCAGTTCTTC | CASSDSQYVNEQFF
- | TRBJ1-2 | TRBV6-1 | - | TGTGCCAGCACCCCGGGCAGGCAAGCTAACTATGGCTACACCTTC | CASTPGRQANYGYTF
many | TRBJ1-1 | TRBV5-1 | - | TGCGCCAGCAGCCAAACCCAGGGAATGAACACTGAAGCTTTCTTT | CASSQTQGMNTEAFF
many | TRBJ2-7 | TRBV7-3 | - | TGTGCCGCACCATGGGCAGGGGCGGGCGAGCAGTACTTC | CAAPWAGAGEQYF
few | TRBJ1-2 | TRBV28 | - | TGTGCCAGCAGTCGCCGGGCCACACGTCTTTACACCTTC | CASSRRATRLYTF
many | TRBJ2-1 | TRBV20-1 | TRBD2 | TGCAGTGCCAATAGCGGGAGCGACTCCTACAATGAGCAGTTCTTC | CSANSGSDSYNEQFF
many | TRBJ2-1 | TRBV20-1 | - | TGCAGTGCTAGAGCCGCCCACAGTAATGAGCAGTTCTTC | CSARAAHSNEQFF
few | TRBJ2-2 | TRBV5-1 | - | TGCGCCAGCAGCTTGGCGGGAGAGGGCACCGGGGAGCTGTTTTTT | CASSLAGEGTGELFF
- | TRBJ1-1 | TRBV20-1 | TRBD1 | TGCAGTGCTAAGACAGGGGGGAACACTGAAGCTTTCTTT | CSAKTGGNTEAFF
many | TRBJ1-1 | TRBV28 | - | TGTGCCAGCAGTTTATCAGAAACCACTGAAGCTTTCTTT | CASSLSETTEAFF
many | TRBJ2-7 | TRBV6-1 | TRBD1 | TGTGCCAGCAGTGATCCCGGGACAGGGGGATCCTACGAGCAGTACTTC | CASSDPGTGGSYEQYF
many | TRBJ2-5 | TRBV11-2 | TRBD2 | TGTGCCAGCAGCTTATTGGCTAGCGGGAGGGGAGAGACCCAGTACTTC | CASSLLASGRGETQYF
many | TRBJ2-3 | TRBV3-2 | - | TGTGCCAGCAGGACAGCGGTTACGAGGGCCGAGTTAGCAGATACGCAGTATTTT | CASRTAVTRAELADTQYF